The sequence of this T cell receptor beta chain was determined in a study of blood T cell repertoires in COVID-19. Study-wide context: Spain, Italy and the United States supplied samples that represented acute and convalescent COVID-19. T cells, B-cell-depleted T cells, or PBMCs provided the cDNA or gDNA that served as material.

Original processing notes: Counts of nucleated cells, estimated from reference gene primer amplification, were obtained. TCRdb keeps only in-frame clones here, not all; method: immunoSEQ multiplex PCR. V and J calls and clone size are those listed in that table; D and trimming were worked out from the DNA. Of 200,000 to 250,000 clones listed, approximately 80% are singletons. This receptor was taken from a woman aged 55-75 years who had recovered from COVID-19. Material: peripheral blood.

The CDR3 is CASSIPTGGVKGYTF. CDR3 bases: TGCGCCAGCAGCATACCGACAGGGGGCGTGAAGGGCTACACCTTC. This rearrangement joins TRBV4-1 to TRBJ1-2, with 10 bases fitting TRBD1. Germline lookup yields CDR1 MGHRA and CDR2 YSYEKL. The CDR3 loop spans 15 amino acids. The trim removed 5 bases at V and 8 bases at J, leaving 11 bases unmatched.